The 14 T cell receptor beta chains given below trace back to one sample, sequenced in a study of human T cells and chemical hapten exposure. TCRdb re-analysed the RACE reads in MiXCR, keeping a single row per CDR3 protein. The profile shows 250,000 to 300,000 distinct CDR3 sequences, around 7.7% of them singletons. Documented time point: pre-sensitization, week 0. Treatment denoted: therapeutic diphenylcyclopropenone sensitization with weekly scalp DPC. The sample in question was whole blood, obtained in connection with sensitization to the hapten diphenylcyclopropenone (DPC). These receptors were obtained from a young man with alopecia areata. Some clones in this sample may be carry-over from other donors' samples.

There are many counts of this clonotype. The chain combines TRBV6-2 or TRBV6-3 with TRBJ1-1, with D maybe TRBD1 (5 bases). V lost 6 bases and J 7 bases, leaving 15 bases between the germline ends. Germline-derived CDR1 and CDR2 are MNHEY and SVGEGT. The CDR3 totals 13 residues. The CDR3 nucleotides are TGTGCCAGCAGACGGACACTGGAGGGTGAAGCTTTCTTT. Protein: CASRRTLEGEAFF.

This clonotype has only a few counts. The chain couples TRBV4-1 to TRBJ2-1; D is undetermined. The V and J ends lost 3 bases and 8 bases respectively, with 11 bases between them. The CDR3 has 13 residues. Germline V gene sequence: CDR1 MGHRA, CDR2 YSYEKL. In DNA form, the CDR3 reads TGCGCCAGCAGCCAGCACCTGGGCTATGAGCAGTTCTTC. This translates into CASSQHLGYEQFF.

The chain combines TRBV28 with TRBJ1-4; the D is unclear. V lost 9 bases and J lost 4, with 3 bases in between. This CDR3 is 10 amino acids long. The germline V gene has CDR1 MDHEN and CDR2 SYDVKM. In DNA, the CDR3 is TGTGCCAGTAGTAATGAAAAACTGTTTTTT. Its translation: CASSNEKLFF.

This clonotype was seen ten or more times. This chain connects TRBV27 to TRBJ2-7; no clear D gene. This CDR3 contains 11 residues. V shed 5 bases and J shed 0 bases, with 2 bases lying between them. CDR1 and CDR2 (germline): MNHEY, SMNVEV (reference sequence). The CDR3, as DNA: TGTGCCAGCAGTGCCTCCTACGAGCAGTACTTC. Residues: CASSASYEQYF.

The chain couples TRBV21-1 to TRBJ2-5; the D call in the table, TRBD1, was not verified against the DNA. TRBV21-1 is deemed a pseudogene. CDR3 length equals 15 residues. The CDR3 sequence is CASSPTRTVQETQYF. The DNA of the CDR3 is TGTGCCAGCAGCCCTACCCGGACAGTACAAGAGACCCAGTACTTC.

At least ten counts were recorded for this clonotype. The chain has TRBV11-1 and TRBJ2-1; tentative D call: TRBD1 (6 bases). This CDR3 contains 17 residues. Trimming pared 1 base from V and 2 bases from J, leaving 15 bases between. Germline assignment: CDR1 SGHAT and CDR2 FQDESV (reference sequence). The chain's CDR3 is CASSLGYMDSAYNEQFF. The DNA for the CDR3 is TGTGCCAGCAGCTTAGGATATATGGACAGCGCCTACAATGAGCAGTTCTTC.

This clonotype was counted only a few times. V and J are TRBV29-1 and TRBJ2-2, with D perhaps given as TRBD1 or TRBD2 (5 bases each). V was trimmed by 2 bases and J by 6 bases, leaving 13 bases between them. The CDR3 loop spans 14 amino acids. Germline CDR1 is SQVTM and CDR2 is ANQGSEA. CDR3 nucleotides: TGCAGCGTTGAATCCGGGACGTCTGCCGGGGAGCTGTTTTTT. Translation: CSVESGTSAGELFF.

This clonotype was picked up a small number of times. The CDR3 DNA is TGTGCCACCAGTGGCCCGGGGTCCTACGAGCAGTACTTC. This sequence encodes CATSGPGSYEQYF. J is TRBJ2-7 and V is TRBV24-1; D is possibly TRBD2 (5 bases). V shed 5 bases and J shed 1 base, with 8 bases lying between them. This CDR3 is 13 amino acids long. The germline gives CDR1 KGHDR, CDR2 SFDVKD.

This clonotype was counted only a few times. The chain employs TRBV6-2 or TRBV6-3 and TRBJ2-3, with D possibly being TRBD1 or TRBD2 (5 bases each). The germline V and J ends were trimmed by 4 bases and 0 bases, with 17 bases remaining between them. The CDR3 spans 17 residues. Germline assignment: CDR1 MNHEY and CDR2 SVGEGT. The CDR3 is CASSSLRDVSSTDTQYF. In DNA form, the CDR3 reads TGTGCCAGCAGTTCCCTACGGGACGTATCTAGCACAGATACGCAGTATTTT.

V gene TRBV7-2 combines with J gene TRBJ1-1; D call uncertain. There are 13 residues in the CDR3. V was shortened by 4 bases and J by 3 bases, with 9 bases between the two germline ends. Germline V CDR1 and CDR2: SGHTA, FQGNSA. The DNA for the CDR3 is TGTGCCAGCAGCTCATACCTCGACACTGAAGCTTTCTTT. Amino acids: CASSSYLDTEAFF.

This chain connects TRBV5-1 to TRBJ1-1; possibly TRBD1 for D (5 bases). Trimming shortened V by 2 bases and J by 1 base, and 15 bases separated the two germline ends. The CDR3 runs to 16 residues. From germline, CDR1 is SGHRS and CDR2 YFSETQ. The CDR3 bases are TGCGCCAGCAGCTTAAGGGACCCGTACCAGAACACTGAAGCTTTCTTT. Translation: CASSLRDPYQNTEAFF.

The chain recombines TRBV29-1 with TRBJ2-7; weak D call: TRBD2 (5 bases). V lost 4 bases, J lost 4 bases, and 14 bases lay in between. Germline assignment: CDR1 SQVTM and CDR2 ANQGSEA. This CDR3 is 13 amino acids long. CDR3 sequence: CSVVKDWGYEQYF. The CDR3 coding sequence is TGCAGCGTTGTGAAGGACTGGGGTTACGAGCAGTACTTC.

This clonotype was seen a few times. This chain joins TRBV11-2 and TRBJ2-7, with D unclear. This CDR3 is built from 11 residues. Per germline, CDR1 SGHAT and CDR2 FQNNGV. Trimming left V 5 bases short and J 6 bases short, with 8 bases between. The CDR3 coding sequence is TGTGCCAGCAGCCGATGGGGCGAGCAGTACTTC. Protein: CASSRWGEQYF.

This clonotype was counted at least ten times. The chain employs TRBV3-1 and TRBJ1-1; D unclear. Looked up from germline, CDR1 is LGHDT and CDR2 is YNNKEL (reference sequence). The length of the CDR3 is 12 residues. The germline V and J ends were trimmed by 3 bases and 1 base, with 3 bases remaining between them. The CDR3 DNA reads TGTGCCAGCAGCCACCGGAACACTGAAGCTTTCTTT. Translated, it gives CASSHRNTEAFF. The variable domain in full, completed from reference TRBV3-1 and TRBJ1-1, reads DTAVSQTPKYLVTQMGNDKSIKCEQNLGHDTMYWYKQDSKKFLKIMFSYNNKELIINETVPNRFSPKSPDKAHLNLHINSLELGDSAVYFCASSHRNTEAFFGQGTRLTVV.